This TCR beta chain was sequenced during a study of blood T cell repertoires in COVID-19. In the study overall: There were acute and convalescent COVID-19 samples, and they came from the United States, Italy and Spain. T cells, B-cell-depleted T cells, or PBMCs supplied cDNA or gDNA.

Per the authors' pipeline: By means of reference gene primer amplification, nucleated cell counts were estimated. Clones were read by immunoSEQ multiplex PCR, and TCRdb kept only the in-frame ones, dropping some. D and trimming were read from the DNA, whereas the V and J calls and clone size are those reported in that table. The table lists 250,000 or so clones, about 90% of them singletons. The sequence came from an older woman with acute or convalescent COVID-19. Sequencing was performed on peripheral blood.

CDR3 protein: CASSSIPGLAVSYNEQFF. DNA for the CDR3: TGTGCCAGCAGTTCAATTCCAGGACTAGCGGTCTCCTACAATGAGCAGTTCTTC. The genes are TRBV6-2 or TRBV6-3 and TRBJ2-1, with 10 bases matching TRBD2. The CDR3 is made up of 18 amino acids. Germline-derived CDR1 and CDR2 are MNHEY and SVGEGT. J lost 0 bases, V lost 4 bases, and 9 bases had no gene match.